Listed here are 22 T cell receptor beta chains from one sample, sequenced in a study of cytomegalovirus exposure and HLA in healthy donors. Clones were read by immunoSEQ multiplex PCR, and TCRdb kept only the in-frame ones, dropping some. The data contain roughly 250,000 clones, 86% of them singletons. The sample was PBMCs. These receptors all come from a woman aged 25 to 39 in good health and CMV-seropositive.

The gene calls are TRBV27 and TRBJ1-5; no reliable D call. The CDR3 sequence is 17 residues long. V was shortened by 6 bases and J by 5 bases, with 23 bases between the two germline ends. The V gene's germline CDR1 is MNHEY and CDR2 SMNVEV (reference sequence). In nucleotides, the CDR3 is TGTGCCAGCAGGAATGTCGGTGTGGGCGTTAAAGATCAGCCCCAGCATTTT. Translation gives CASRNVGVGVKDQPQHF.

The chain recombines TRBV19 with TRBJ1-2, with D possibly matching TRBD1 (6 bases). The CDR3 is 12 residues long. Per germline, CDR1 LNHDA and CDR2 SQIVND (reference sequence). V lost 3 bases, J lost 7 bases, and 9 bases lay in between. The CDR3 sequence is CASSIGDIGYTF. DNA of the CDR3: TGTGCCAGTAGTATCGGGGACATTGGCTACACCTTC.

J is TRBJ1-1 and V is TRBV6-5, with TRBD1 matching 7 bases. V lost 2 bases, J lost 12 bases, and 6 bases stayed unmatched. In germline, CDR1 is MNHEY, CDR2 SVGAGI. The length of the CDR3 is 12 residues. In nucleotides, the CDR3 is TGTGCCAGCAGTTACGCAGGGGGTGGGACTTTCTTT. Translated: CASSYAGGGTFF.

This clone was seen only once. The junction departs from the called germline gene at one end, perhaps through a read error. The J gene is TRBJ2-7, the V gene TRBV28, with D possibly TRBD2 on 6 matching bases. Germline loops: CDR1 MDHEN, CDR2 SYDVKM. This CDR3 spans 14 amino acids. CDR3 loop: CASAGSPGDAKANF. The CDR3 DNA sequence: TGTGCCAGCGCGGGCAGCCCGGGGGACGCGAAGGCAAACTTC.

This clone has a handful of counts. The V and J genes are TRBV7-9 and TRBJ2-1; maybe TRBD1 (6 bases). Germline loops: CDR1 SEHNR, CDR2 FQNEAQ (reference sequence). The V gene lost 3 bases and the J gene lost 14 bases, with 11 bases spanning the gap. The length of the CDR3 is 11 residues. Here the CDR3 DNA reads TGTGCCAGCAGCTTTCAGGGGAATAAGTTCTTC. The encoded protein is CASSFQGNKFF.

The chain uses TRBV5-1 and TRBJ2-3; D may be TRBD2 (5 bases). Germline values: CDR1 SGHRS, CDR2 YFSETQ. CDR3 size: 14 residues. V gave up 0 bases and J gave up 6 bases, with 11 bases separating them. For the CDR3, the DNA is TGCGCCAGCAGCTTGGAACGGGATATTGATACGCAGTATTTT. This encodes CASSLERDIDTQYF.

The chain links TRBV27 to TRBJ2-7; TRBD2 aligns across 11 bases. The J segment lost 2 bases and the V segment lost 6 bases, leaving 6 bases of the junction unmatched. CDR3 size: 15 residues. Germline V CDR1 and CDR2: MNHEY, SMNVEV (reference sequence). The CDR3 region has the DNA TGTGCCAGCAGCCTTATAGCGGGAGGGGCCTACGAGCAGTACTTC. Encoded protein: CASSLIAGGAYEQYF.

The gene calls are TRBV11-2 and TRBJ2-7; 7 bases agree with TRBD1. After removal of 0 bases from V and 5 bases from J, the junction contained 7 bases not matched to a gene. The CDR3 loop spans 15 amino acids. CDR1 is SGHAT, CDR2 FQNNGV, per germline. The CDR3 nucleotides are TGTGCCAGCAGCTTAGAGAGCAGGGGGTACCACGAGCAGTACTTC. Its translation: CASSLESRGYHEQYF.

The J gene is TRBJ2-7, the V gene TRBV20-1; D is unclear. Trimming left V 6 bases short and J 7 bases short, with 7 bases between. The germline gives CDR1 DFQATT, CDR2 SNEGSKA (reference sequence). This CDR3 is built from 9 residues. The CDR3 coding sequence is TGCAGTGCCGGGTGGGAGCAGTACTTC. This gives the protein CSAGWEQYF.

The CDR3 region is CASTDGLGAGNTIYF. The CDR3, as DNA: TGTGCCAGCACTGATGGGTTAGGAGCTGGAAACACCATATATTTT. The V call is TRBV9, the J call TRBJ1-3; D is unclear. Germline V lookup: CDR1 SGDLS, CDR2 YYNGEE. The CDR3 totals 15 residues. Trimming left V 6 bases short and J 2 bases short, with 15 bases between.

The chain links TRBV6-1 to TRBJ2-3, with D possibly matching TRBD2 (6 bases). This CDR3 is built from 13 residues. Trimming pared 1 base from V and 5 bases from J, leaving 7 bases between. CDR1 MNHNS and CDR2 SASEGT come from the germline V gene. The CDR3 is CASSEGRGDTQYF. The CDR3, as DNA: TGTGCCAGCAGTGAAGGGCGGGGAGATACGCAGTATTTT.

V gene TRBV9 combines with J gene TRBJ2-1; 7 nucleotides match TRBD1. CDR1 is SGDLS, CDR2 YYNGEE, per germline. The CDR3 runs 16 residues. V lost 3 bases to trimming and J lost 1 base; unmatched junction nucleotides: 7. The CDR3 region is CASSAGTVPSYNEQFF. CDR3 in DNA: TGTGCCAGCAGCGCCGGGACAGTACCTTCCTACAATGAGCAGTTCTTC.

The CDR3 nucleotides read TGTGCCAGCAGCCAAGATCGGTTCCGTCTGCAAGCCAAAAACATTCAGTACTTC. Protein: CASSQDRFRLQAKNIQYF. The chain has TRBV4-2 and TRBJ2-4; D not resolved. The germline CDR1 and CDR2 sequences are LGHNA and YNFKEQ. The CDR3 is 18 residues long. V was clipped by 0 bases and J by 0 bases, with 15 bases between them.

The chain links TRBV5-1 to TRBJ1-1, with D possibly being TRBD1 (5 bases). Looked up from germline, CDR1 is SGHRS and CDR2 is YFSETQ. This CDR3 comprises 14 residues. Trimming shortened V by 4 bases and J by 1 base, and 11 bases separated the two germline ends. CDR3 DNA sequence: TGCGCCAGCAGCCCTAGAACAGGGAACACTGAAGCTTTCTTT. Translation: CASSPRTGNTEAFF.

The rearrangement links TRBV6-6 to TRBJ1-1; 7 positions match TRBD1. The trim removed 4 bases at V and 10 bases at J, leaving 6 bases unmatched. The CDR3 totals 12 residues. Germline CDR1 reads MNHNY; CDR2 reads SVGAGI (reference sequence). CDR3 sequence (DNA): TGTGCCAGCAGTTCTAGACAGGGCCGAGCTTTCTTT. Its protein is CASSSRQGRAFF.

The chain joins TRBV5-1 to TRBJ1-1; 11 bases are shared with TRBD1. V shed 7 bases, J shed 1 base, and the junction held 9 bases outside the gene matches. Germline V gives CDR1 SGHRS, CDR2 YFSETQ. The CDR3 consists of 16 residues. Written as DNA, the CDR3 is TGCGCCAGCCTTTCAGGACAGGGGGCAACGAACACTGAAGCTTTCTTT. It codes for CASLSGQGATNTEAFF.

In its sample, this clone was seen once. The chain carries TRBV15 and TRBJ2-3; D uncertain. The ends were cut back, 4 bases at V and 5 bases at J, with 10 bases in the middle. Germline CDR1 and CDR2: LNHNV and YYDKDF (reference sequence). The CDR3 consists of 13 residues. As DNA, the CDR3 is TGTGCCACCAGCATAAGCCGTCTAGATACGCAGTATTTT. Protein product: CATSISRLDTQYF.

The rearrangement uses TRBV6-5 and TRBJ1-1; the D gene is possibly TRBD1 (6 bases). V lost 0 bases, J lost 2 bases, and 10 bases lay in between. In germline, CDR1 is MNHEY, CDR2 SVGAGI. The CDR3 is 15 residues long. The CDR3 bases are TGTGCCAGCAGTTACTCGGACAGCTTAAACACTGAAGCTTTCTTT. Protein sequence: CASSYSDSLNTEAFF.

The J gene is TRBJ2-1, the V gene TRBV29-1; maybe TRBD2 (6 bases). In germline, CDR1 is SQVTM, CDR2 ANQGSEA. The germline V and J ends were trimmed by 5 bases and 0 bases, with 14 bases remaining between them. The length of the CDR3 is 15 residues. CDR3 region: CSVSGLRSSYNEQFF. Here the CDR3 DNA reads TGCAGCGTTTCGGGACTCCGGAGCTCCTACAATGAGCAGTTCTTC.

The chain joins TRBV5-1 to TRBJ2-2; 11 bases are shared with TRBD2. The CDR3 totals 16 residues. The V gene's germline CDR1 is SGHRS and CDR2 YFSETQ. V lost 3 bases, J lost 3 bases, and 4 bases stayed unmatched. CDR3 residues: CASSSGTSGYTGELFF. CDR3 coding DNA: TGCGCCAGCAGCTCGGGGACTAGCGGTTACACCGGGGAGCTGTTTTTT.

The chain links TRBV13 to TRBJ2-3, with 8 bases that match TRBD2. After removal of 1 base from V and 0 bases from J, the junction contained 9 bases not matched to a gene. CDR3 length: 18 residues. CDR1 is PRHDT, CDR2 FYEKMQ, per germline (reference sequence). In nucleotides, the CDR3 is TGTGCCAGCAGCTTAGTACTTACTAGCGGACCCAGCACAGATACGCAGTATTTT. It is translated as CASSLVLTSGPSTDTQYF.

The J gene is TRBJ2-7, the V gene TRBV28; D remains ambiguous. Germline values: CDR1 MDHEN, CDR2 SYDVKM. With 5 bases removed from V and 1 base from J, the gap between germline ends came to 15 bases. CDR3 length equals 15 residues. The CDR3 DNA sequence: TGTGCCAGCAGTGTATATATTGTGCGGTCCTACGAGCAGTACTTC. Its protein product is CASSVYIVRSYEQYF. The whole variable domain, remainder taken from reference TRBV28 and TRBJ2-7, is DVKVTQSSRYLVKRTGEKVFLECVQDMDHENMFWYRQDPGLGLRLIYFSYDVKMKEKGDIPEGYSVSREKKERFSLILESASTNQTSMYLCASSVYIVRSYEQYFGPGTRLTVT.